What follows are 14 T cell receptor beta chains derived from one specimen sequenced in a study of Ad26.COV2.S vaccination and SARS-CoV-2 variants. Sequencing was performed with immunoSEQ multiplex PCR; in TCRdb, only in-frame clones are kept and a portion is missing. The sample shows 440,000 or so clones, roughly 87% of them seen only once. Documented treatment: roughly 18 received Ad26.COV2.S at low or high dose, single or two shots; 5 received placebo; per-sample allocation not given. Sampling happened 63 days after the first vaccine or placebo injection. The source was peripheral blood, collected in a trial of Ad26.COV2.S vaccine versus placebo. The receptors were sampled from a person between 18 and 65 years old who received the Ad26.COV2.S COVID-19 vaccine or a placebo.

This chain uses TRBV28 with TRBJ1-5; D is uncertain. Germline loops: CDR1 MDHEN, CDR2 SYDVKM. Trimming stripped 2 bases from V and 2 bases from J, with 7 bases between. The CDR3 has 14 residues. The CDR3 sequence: CASSLNGGNQPQHF. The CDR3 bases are TGTGCCAGCAGTTTAAATGGGGGCAATCAGCCCCAGCATTTT.

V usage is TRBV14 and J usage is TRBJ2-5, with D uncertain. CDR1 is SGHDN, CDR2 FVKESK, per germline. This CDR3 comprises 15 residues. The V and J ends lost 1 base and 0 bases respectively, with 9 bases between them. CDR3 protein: CASSQGFTYQETQYF. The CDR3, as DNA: TGTGCCAGCAGCCAAGGTTTCACATACCAAGAGACCCAGTACTTC. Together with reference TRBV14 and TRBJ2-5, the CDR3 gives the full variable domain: EAGVTQFPSHSVIEKGQTVTLRCDPISGHDNLYWYRRVMGKEIKFLLHFVKESKQDESGMPNNRFLAERTGGTYSTLKVQPAELEDSGVYFCASSQGFTYQETQYFGPGTRLLVL.

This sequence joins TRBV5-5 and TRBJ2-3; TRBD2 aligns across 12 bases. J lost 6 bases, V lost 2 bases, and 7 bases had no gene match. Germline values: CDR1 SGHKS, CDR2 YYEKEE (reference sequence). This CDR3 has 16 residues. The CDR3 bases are TGTGCCAGCAGCTTAGTCCTAGCGGGAGGGTGGGATACGCAGTATTTT. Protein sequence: CASSLVLAGGWDTQYF.

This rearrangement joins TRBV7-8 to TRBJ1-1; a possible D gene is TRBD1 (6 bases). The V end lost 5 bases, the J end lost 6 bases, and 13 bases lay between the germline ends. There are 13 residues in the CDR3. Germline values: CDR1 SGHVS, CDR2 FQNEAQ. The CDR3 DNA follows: TGTGCCAGCAGCCAAGGACAGTCTCCTGAAGCTTTCTTT. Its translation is CASSQGQSPEAFF.

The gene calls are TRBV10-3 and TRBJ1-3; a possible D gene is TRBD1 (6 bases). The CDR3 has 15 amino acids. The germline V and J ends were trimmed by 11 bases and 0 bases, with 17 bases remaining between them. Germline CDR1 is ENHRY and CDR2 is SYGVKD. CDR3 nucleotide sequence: TGTGCCTTAAGCGAGGGGGATTACTCTGGAAACACCATATATTTT. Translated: CALSEGDYSGNTIYF.

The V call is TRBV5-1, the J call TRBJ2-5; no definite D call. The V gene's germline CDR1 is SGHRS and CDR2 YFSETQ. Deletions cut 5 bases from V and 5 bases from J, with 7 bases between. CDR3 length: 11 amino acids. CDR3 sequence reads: CASRVGETQYF. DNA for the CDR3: TGCGCCAGCAGGGTTGGGGAGACCCAGTACTTC. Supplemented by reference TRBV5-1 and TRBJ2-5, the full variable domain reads KAGVTQTPRYLIKTRGQQVTLSCSPISGHRSVSWYQQTPGQGLQFLFEYFSETQRNKGNFPGRFSGRQFSNSRSEMNVSTLELGDSALYLCASRVGETQYFGPGTRLLVL.

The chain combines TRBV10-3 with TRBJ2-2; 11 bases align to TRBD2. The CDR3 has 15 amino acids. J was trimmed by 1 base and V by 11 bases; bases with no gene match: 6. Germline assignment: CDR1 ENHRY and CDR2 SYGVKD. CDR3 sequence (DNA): TGTGCCTCGAGACTAGCGGGGCAGAACACCGGGGAGCTGTTTTTT. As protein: CASRLAGQNTGELFF.

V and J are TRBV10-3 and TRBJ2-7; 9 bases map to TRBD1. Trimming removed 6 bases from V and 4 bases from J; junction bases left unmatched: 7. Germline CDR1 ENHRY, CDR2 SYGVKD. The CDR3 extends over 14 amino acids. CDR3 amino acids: CAISPTGGTYEQYF. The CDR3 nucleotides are TGTGCCATCAGCCCGACAGGGGGAACGTACGAGCAGTACTTC.

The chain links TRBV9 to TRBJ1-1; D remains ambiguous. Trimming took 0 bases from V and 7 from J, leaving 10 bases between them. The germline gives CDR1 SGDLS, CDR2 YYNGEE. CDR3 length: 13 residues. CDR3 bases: TGTGCCAGCAGCGTAGTCGGCGGGCTTGAAGCTTTCTTT. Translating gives CASSVVGGLEAFF.

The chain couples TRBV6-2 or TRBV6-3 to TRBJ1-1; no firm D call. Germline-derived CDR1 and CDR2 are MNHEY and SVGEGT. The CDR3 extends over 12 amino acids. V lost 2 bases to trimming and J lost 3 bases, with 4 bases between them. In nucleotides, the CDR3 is TGTGCCAGCAGTTACGAGGACACTGAAGCTTTCTTT. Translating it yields CASSYEDTEAFF.

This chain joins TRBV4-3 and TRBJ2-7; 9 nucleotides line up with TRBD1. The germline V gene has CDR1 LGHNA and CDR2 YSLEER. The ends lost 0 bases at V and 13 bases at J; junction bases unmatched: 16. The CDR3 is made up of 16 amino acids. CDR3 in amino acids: CASSQDPRDRAGVVYF. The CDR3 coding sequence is TGCGCCAGCAGCCAAGACCCTAGGGACAGGGCCGGGGTGGTATACTTC.

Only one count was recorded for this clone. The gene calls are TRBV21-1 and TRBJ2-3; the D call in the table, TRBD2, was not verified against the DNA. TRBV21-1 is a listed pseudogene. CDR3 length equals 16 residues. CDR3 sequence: CASSNKRSDPTDTQYF. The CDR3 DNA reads TGTGCCAGCAGCAACAAGCGGAGCGACCCAACAGATACGCAGTATTTT.

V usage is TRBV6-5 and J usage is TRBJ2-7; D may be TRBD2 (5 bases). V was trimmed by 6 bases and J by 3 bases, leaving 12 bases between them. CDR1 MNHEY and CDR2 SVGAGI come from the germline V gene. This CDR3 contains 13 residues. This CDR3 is CASSSSRGYEQYF. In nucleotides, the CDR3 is TGTGCCAGCAGCTCCAGTCGGGGCTACGAGCAGTACTTC.

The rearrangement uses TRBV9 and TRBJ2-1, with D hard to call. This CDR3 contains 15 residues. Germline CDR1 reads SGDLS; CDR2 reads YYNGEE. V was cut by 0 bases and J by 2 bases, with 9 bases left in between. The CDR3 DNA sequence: TGTGCCAGCAGCGTAGATGCCTTCACCTACAATGAGCAGTTCTTC. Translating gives CASSVDAFTYNEQFF.